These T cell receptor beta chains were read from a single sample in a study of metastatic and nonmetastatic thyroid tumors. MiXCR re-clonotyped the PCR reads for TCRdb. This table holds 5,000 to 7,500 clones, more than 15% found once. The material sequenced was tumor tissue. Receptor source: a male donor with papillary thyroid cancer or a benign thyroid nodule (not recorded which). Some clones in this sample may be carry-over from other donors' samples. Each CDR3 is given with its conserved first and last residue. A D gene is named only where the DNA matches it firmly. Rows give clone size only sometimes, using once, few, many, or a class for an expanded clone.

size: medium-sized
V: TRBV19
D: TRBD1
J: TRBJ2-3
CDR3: CASTRGQGSGTDTQYF
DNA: TGTGCCAGTACCCGGGGACAGGGGTCAGGCACAGATACGCAGTATTTT

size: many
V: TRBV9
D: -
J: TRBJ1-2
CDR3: CASSPHGGGVVGYTF
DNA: TGTGCCAGCAGCCCCCACGGCGGGGGCGTGGTTGGCTACACCTTC

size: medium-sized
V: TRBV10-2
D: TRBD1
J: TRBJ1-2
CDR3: CASRIGQATPGYTF
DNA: TGCGCCAGCAGAATTGGACAGGCTACCCCTGGCTACACCTTC

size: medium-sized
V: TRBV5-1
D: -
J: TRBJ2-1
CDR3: CASSLGGNEQFF
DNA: TGCGCCAGCAGTTTAGGGGGGAATGAGCAGTTCTTC

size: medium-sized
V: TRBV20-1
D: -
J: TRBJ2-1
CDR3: CSARAGVSSYNEQFF
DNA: TGCAGTGCTAGAGCGGGAGTGAGCTCCTACAATGAGCAGTTCTTC

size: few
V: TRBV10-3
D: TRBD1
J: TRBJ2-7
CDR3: CAISESGEGQASYEQYF
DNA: TGTGCCATCAGTGAGTCGGGTGAGGGACAGGCTTCCTACGAGCAGTACTTC

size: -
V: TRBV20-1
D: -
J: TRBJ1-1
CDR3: CSAHTGSPRTEAFF
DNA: TGCAGTGCTCATACAGGGTCGCCTCGTACTGAAGCTTTCTTT

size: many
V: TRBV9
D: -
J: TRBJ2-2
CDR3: CASSVDPGEELFF
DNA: TGTGCCAGCAGCGTAGATCCTGGAGAGGAGCTGTTTTTT

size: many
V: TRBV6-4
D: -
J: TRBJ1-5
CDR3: CASSDTPNQPQHF
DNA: TGTGCCAGCAGTGACACCCCTAATCAGCCCCAGCATTTT

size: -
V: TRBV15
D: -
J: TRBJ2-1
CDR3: CATSREGTAIEDEQFF
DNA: TGTGCCACCAGCAGAGAAGGGACGGCCATCGAGGATGAGCAGTTCTTC

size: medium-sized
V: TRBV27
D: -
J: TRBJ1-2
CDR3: CASSLGASLYGYTF
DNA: TGTGCCAGCAGTTTAGGCGCATCACTCTATGGCTACACCTTC

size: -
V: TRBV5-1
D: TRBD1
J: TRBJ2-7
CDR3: CASSFGQGSEQYF
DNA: TGCGCCAGCAGCTTCGGACAGGGGAGCGAGCAGTACTTC

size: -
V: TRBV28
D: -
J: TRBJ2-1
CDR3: CASTSWGGRHNEQFF
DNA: TGTGCCAGCACATCCTGGGGGGGGCGACACAATGAGCAGTTCTTC

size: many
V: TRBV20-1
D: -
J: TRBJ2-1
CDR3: CSAIPPGHKKLEQFF
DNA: TGCAGTGCCATCCCCCCGGGACACAAAAAGTTGGAGCAGTTCTTC

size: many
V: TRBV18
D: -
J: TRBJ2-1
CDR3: CASSAGLRSYNEQFF
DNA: TGTGCCAGCTCAGCGGGACTCCGCTCCTACAATGAGCAGTTCTTC

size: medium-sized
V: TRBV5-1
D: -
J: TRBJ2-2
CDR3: CASRGNTGELFF
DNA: TGCGCCAGCAGGGGTAACACCGGGGAGCTGTTTTTT

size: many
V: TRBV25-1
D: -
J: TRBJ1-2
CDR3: CASSEGGVIYGYTF
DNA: TGTGCCAGCAGTGAGGGAGGGGTAATTTATGGCTACACCTTC

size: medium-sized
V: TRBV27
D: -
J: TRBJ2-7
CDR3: CASSVQGLGYEQYF
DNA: TGTGCCAGCAGTGTGCAGGGGCTTGGCTACGAGCAGTACTTC

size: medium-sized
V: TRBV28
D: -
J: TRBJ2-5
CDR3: CASSFNWRPAGTQYF
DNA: TGTGCCAGCAGTTTTAATTGGAGACCGGCAGGGACCCAGTACTTC

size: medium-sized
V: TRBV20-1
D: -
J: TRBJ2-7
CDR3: CSASGTNSYEQYF
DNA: TGCAGTGCTAGCGGGACAAACTCATACGAGCAGTACTTC

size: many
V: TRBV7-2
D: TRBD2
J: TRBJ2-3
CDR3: CASRLGRGSKSLSTDTQYF
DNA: TGTGCCAGCAGATTAGGGCGGGGGAGCAAGTCCTTAAGCACAGATACGCAGTATTTT

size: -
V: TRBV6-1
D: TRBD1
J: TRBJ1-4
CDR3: CASSDQDRVGEKLFF
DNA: TGTGCCAGCAGTGATCAGGACAGGGTTGGTGAAAAATTGTTTTTC

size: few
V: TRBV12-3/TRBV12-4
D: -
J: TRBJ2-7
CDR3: CASSWAVTYEQYF
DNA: TGTGCCAGCAGTTGGGCGGTGACCTACGAGCAGTACTTC

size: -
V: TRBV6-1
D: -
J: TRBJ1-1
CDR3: CASSEKQQNTEAFF
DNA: TGTGCCAGCAGTGAAAAACAACAGAACACTGAAGCTTTCTTT

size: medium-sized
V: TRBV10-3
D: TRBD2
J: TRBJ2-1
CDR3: CAISESGLASSYNEQFF
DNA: TGTGCCATCAGTGAGTCTGGACTAGCGAGCTCCTACAATGAGCAGTTCTTC

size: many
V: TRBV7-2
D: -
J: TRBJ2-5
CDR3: CASSFAGAETQYF
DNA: TGTGCCAGCAGCTTTGCAGGGGCAGAGACCCAGTACTTC

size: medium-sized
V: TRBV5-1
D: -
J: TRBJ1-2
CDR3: CASSVADAQGGYTF
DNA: TGCGCCAGCAGCGTAGCAGACGCCCAGGGAGGCTACACCTTC

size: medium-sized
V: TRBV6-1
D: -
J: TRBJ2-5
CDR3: CASSRATASVETQYF
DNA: TGTGCCAGCAGCCGGGCGACAGCTAGCGTAGAGACCCAGTACTTC

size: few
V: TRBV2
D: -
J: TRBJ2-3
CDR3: CASSDRVATDTQCF
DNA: TGTGCCAGCAGTGACCGTGTTGCCACGGATACGCAGTGTTTT

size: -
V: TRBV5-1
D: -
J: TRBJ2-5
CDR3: CASRPRNPQETQYF
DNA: TGCGCCAGCCGGCCTCGTAACCCCCAAGAGACCCAGTACTTC

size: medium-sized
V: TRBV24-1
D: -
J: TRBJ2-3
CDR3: CATSDSGRPADTQYF
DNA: TGTGCCACCAGTGATTCTGGCAGACCGGCGGATACGCAGTATTTT

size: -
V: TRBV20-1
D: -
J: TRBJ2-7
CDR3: CSAIRQGSYEQYF
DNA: TGCAGTGCTATCCGGCAGGGGTCCTATGAGCAGTACTTC

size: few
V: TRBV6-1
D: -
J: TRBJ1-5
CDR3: CASSPGTSNQPQHF
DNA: TGTGCCAGCAGCCCAGGGACATCTAATCAGCCCCAGCATTTT

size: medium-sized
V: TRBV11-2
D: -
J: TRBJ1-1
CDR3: CASRTAGPLGNTEAFF
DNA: TGTGCCAGCAGGACCGCTGGCCCCCTGGGGAACACTGAAGCTTTCTTT

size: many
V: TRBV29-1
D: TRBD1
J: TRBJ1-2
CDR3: CSVEDEGAHGYTF
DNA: TGCAGCGTTGAAGATGAGGGGGCCCATGGCTACACCTTC

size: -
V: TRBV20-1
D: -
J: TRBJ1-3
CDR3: CSVNNPELSGNTIYF
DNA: TGCAGTGTTAATAACCCCGAACTCTCTGGAAACACCATATATTTT

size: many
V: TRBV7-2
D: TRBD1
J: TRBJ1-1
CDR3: CASSLQGARTEAFF
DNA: TGTGCCAGCAGCTTACAGGGGGCTCGCACTGAAGCTTTCTTT

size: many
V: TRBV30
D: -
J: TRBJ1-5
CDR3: CAWSVKGGSQPQHF
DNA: TGTGCCTGGAGTGTAAAGGGGGGCTCTCAGCCCCAGCATTTT

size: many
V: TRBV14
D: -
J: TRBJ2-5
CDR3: CASSRGETQYF
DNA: TGTGCCAGCAGCCGTGGAGAGACCCAGTACTTC

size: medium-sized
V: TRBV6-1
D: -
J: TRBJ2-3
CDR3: CASSDGARGWTSTDTQYF
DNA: TGTGCCAGCAGTGATGGTGCGAGGGGGTGGACTAGCACAGATACGCAGTATTTT

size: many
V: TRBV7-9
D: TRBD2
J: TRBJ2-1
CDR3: CASSKSGGSYNEQFF
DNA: TGTGCCAGCAGCAAGAGCGGGGGGTCATACAATGAGCAGTTCTTC

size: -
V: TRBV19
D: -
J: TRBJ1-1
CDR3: CASKGTGGINTEAFF
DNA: TGTGCCAGTAAGGGGACGGGGGGGATAAACACTGAAGCTTTCTTT

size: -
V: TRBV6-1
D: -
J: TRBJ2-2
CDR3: CASSPILGNTGELFF
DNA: TGTGCCAGCAGTCCTATACTGGGGAACACCGGGGAGCTGTTTTTT

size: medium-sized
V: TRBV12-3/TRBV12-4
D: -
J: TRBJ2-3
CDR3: CASSLSHADTQYF
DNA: TGTGCCAGCAGTTTGTCCCACGCAGATACGCAGTATTTT

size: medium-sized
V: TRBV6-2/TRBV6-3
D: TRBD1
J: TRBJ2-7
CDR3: CASSYSRTGGEQYF
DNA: TGTGCCAGCAGTTACTCGAGGACAGGGGGCGAGCAGTACTTC

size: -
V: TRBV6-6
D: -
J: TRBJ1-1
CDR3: CASSYDPRGLKAFF
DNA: TGTGCCAGCAGTTACGACCCCAGGGGATTGAAAGCTTTCTTT

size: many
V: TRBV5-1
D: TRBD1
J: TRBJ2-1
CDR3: CASSTGQGINNEQFF
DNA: TGCGCCAGCAGCACGGGACAGGGAATTAACAATGAGCAGTTCTTC

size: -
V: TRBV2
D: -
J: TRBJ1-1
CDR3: CASSEWNTEAFF
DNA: TGTGCCAGCAGTGAATGGAACACTGAAGCTTTCTTT

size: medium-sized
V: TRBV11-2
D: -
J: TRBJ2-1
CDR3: CASSLWDTAAGQFF
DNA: TGTGCCAGCAGCTTATGGGACACAGCCGCAGGGCAGTTCTTC

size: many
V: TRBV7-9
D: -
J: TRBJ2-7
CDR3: CASSLGPGKAYEQYF
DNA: TGTGCCAGCAGCTTAGGTCCGGGGAAGGCCTACGAGCAGTACTTC

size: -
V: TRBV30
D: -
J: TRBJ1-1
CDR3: CAFGRGFTEAFF
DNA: TGTGCCTTTGGGAGGGGTTTCACTGAAGCTTTCTTT

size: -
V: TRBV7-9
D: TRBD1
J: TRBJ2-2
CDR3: CASSLLDRADGELFF
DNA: TGTGCCAGTAGCTTACTAGACAGGGCGGACGGGGAGCTGTTTTTT

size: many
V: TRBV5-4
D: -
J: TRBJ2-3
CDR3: CASSSGRVGGTDTQYF
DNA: TGTGCCAGCAGCTCAGGCCGGGTGGGGGGCACAGATACGCAGTATTTT

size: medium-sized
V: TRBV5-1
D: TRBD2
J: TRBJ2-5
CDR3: CASSPPGLEGETQYF
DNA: TGCGCCAGCAGCCCACCGGGACTAGAGGGGGAGACCCAGTACTTC

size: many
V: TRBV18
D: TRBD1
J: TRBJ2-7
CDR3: CASQGQSYEQYF
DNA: TGTGCCAGCCAGGGACAGTCCTACGAGCAGTACTTC